A single sample gave rise to the 9 T cell receptor beta chains below, sequenced in a study of regulatory T cells in long-lasting Graves disease. As for time point: newly diagnosed GD, antithyroid drugs for less than 3 months. Researchers made the TCR library from RNA that was extracted from PBMCs. In building TCR beta libraries, iRepertoire HTBI primers were used together with Arm-PCR of CDR3 regions. TCRdb re-analysed the multiplex PCR reads in MiXCR, keeping a single row per CDR3 protein. The top ten hold less than 15% of the sample, which has approximately 440,000 distinct CDR3 sequences, 16% seen once. A further study also used this sample, focusing on T cells in Graves' hyperthyroidism and ophthalmopathy.

The sample was peripheral blood mononuclear cells (PBMCs), taken at new diagnosis, from a patient treated with antithyroid drugs. The source is a man between 35 and 55 years old with Graves disease.

This clonotype showed up many times. J is TRBJ1-1 and V is TRBV30; 7 bases align to TRBD1. The trim removed 3 bases at V and 0 bases at J, leaving 13 bases unmatched. There are 17 residues in the CDR3. CDR1 is GTSNPN and CDR2 is SVGIG in the germline V gene (reference sequence). Here the CDR3 reads CAWRKGQPSPLNTEAFF. In DNA form, the CDR3 reads TGTGCCTGGAGAAAGGGACAGCCTTCACCTCTGAACACTGAAGCTTTCTTT.

This clonotype was observed a few times. The chain employs TRBV7-9 and TRBJ2-5; no clear D. In germline, CDR1 is SEHNR, CDR2 FQNEAQ (reference sequence). Trimming left V 1 base short and J 5 bases short, with 8 bases between. CDR3 length: 13 amino acids. In DNA, the CDR3 is TGTGCCAGCAGCTTAGTTACCATGGAGACCCAGTACTTC. Translated: CASSLVTMETQYF. Complete variable domain (other parts from reference TRBV7-9 and TRBJ2-5): DTGVSQNPRHKITKRGQNVTFRCDPISEHNRLYWYRQTLGQGPEFLTYFQNEAQLEKSRLLSDRFSAERPKGSFSTLEIQRTEQGDSAMYLCASSLVTMETQYFGPGTRLLVL.

This clonotype showed up many times. The genes are TRBV6-1 and TRBJ2-4; 13 bases line up with TRBD2. V shed 2 bases and J 0 bases; nucleotides not matched to a gene: 7. Germline V CDR1 and CDR2: MNHNS, SASEGT. The CDR3 contains 19 residues. Here the CDR3 reads CASSERGLAGNLAKNIQYF. As DNA, the CDR3 is TGTGCCAGCAGTGAACGGGGACTAGCGGGGAACCTAGCCAAAAACATTCAGTACTTC.

The DNA of the CDR3 is TGCGCCAGCAGTGGACTGTACAATGAGCAGTTCTTC. The encoded protein is CASSGLYNEQFF. This chain joins TRBV10-2 and TRBJ2-1; no clear D. The CDR3 has 12 residues. Germline values: CDR1 WSHSY, CDR2 SAAADI. Trimming shortened V by 4 bases and J by 4 bases, and 5 bases separated the two germline ends.

The chain has TRBV20-1 and TRBJ2-7, with TRBD2 identical over 8 bases. V was pared by 5 bases and J by 4 bases, with 13 bases of the junction left unmatched. Germline V gene sequence: CDR1 DFQATT, CDR2 SNEGSKA (reference sequence). The CDR3 is 15 amino acids. CDR3 DNA: TGCAGTGCTTTCAACTTAGCGGGACCTTCTTACGAGCAGTACTTC. Protein sequence: CSAFNLAGPSYEQYF.

At least ten counts were recorded for this clonotype. The chain employs TRBV12-3 or TRBV12-4 and TRBJ2-2; possibly TRBD2 for D (6 bases). The CDR3 extends over 15 amino acids. Trimming took 1 base from V and 7 from J, leaving 13 bases between them. This chain's CDR3 is CASSLGVGSSGELFF. Here the CDR3 DNA reads TGTGCCAGCAGTTTAGGTGTCGGGAGTAGCGGGGAGCTGTTTTTT.

This clonotype was seen ten or more times. This rearrangement joins TRBV7-2 to TRBJ2-1; no definite D call. V was clipped by 1 base and J by 0 bases, with 10 bases between them. CDR1 is SGHTA, CDR2 FQGNSA, per germline. This CDR3 spans 16 amino acids. The CDR3 nucleotides read TGTGCCAGCAGCTTAGTGTGGCGGAGCTCCTACAATGAGCAGTTCTTC. Protein: CASSLVWRSSYNEQFF.

V usage is TRBV2 and J usage is TRBJ1-3; D unclear. Germline V gene sequence: CDR1 SNHLY, CDR2 FYNNEI. Trimming pared 7 bases from V and 0 bases from J, leaving 13 bases between. CDR3 size: 15 residues. This CDR3 reads CASTKDGPSGNTIYF. DNA of the CDR3: TGTGCCAGCACCAAGGACGGCCCCTCTGGAAACACCATATATTTT. The full variable domain, in which reference TRBV2 and TRBJ1-3 provide the parts outside the CDR3, is EPEVTQTPSHQVTQMGQEVILRCVPISNHLYFYWYRQILGQKVEFLVSFYNNEISEKSEIFDDQFSVERPDGSNFTLKIRSTKLEDSAMYFCASTKDGPSGNTIYFGEGSWLTVV.

The V and J genes are TRBV29-1 and TRBJ2-1, with 9 positions matching TRBD2. This CDR3 spans 14 amino acids. With V trimmed by 7 bases and J by 8 bases, 12 bases remained unmatched. CDR1 is SQVTM and CDR2 is ANQGSEA in the germline V gene. The DNA of the CDR3 is TGCAGCGCGAGGGTGCTAGCGGGACCCTATGAGCAGTTCTTC. Protein: CSARVLAGPYEQFF.